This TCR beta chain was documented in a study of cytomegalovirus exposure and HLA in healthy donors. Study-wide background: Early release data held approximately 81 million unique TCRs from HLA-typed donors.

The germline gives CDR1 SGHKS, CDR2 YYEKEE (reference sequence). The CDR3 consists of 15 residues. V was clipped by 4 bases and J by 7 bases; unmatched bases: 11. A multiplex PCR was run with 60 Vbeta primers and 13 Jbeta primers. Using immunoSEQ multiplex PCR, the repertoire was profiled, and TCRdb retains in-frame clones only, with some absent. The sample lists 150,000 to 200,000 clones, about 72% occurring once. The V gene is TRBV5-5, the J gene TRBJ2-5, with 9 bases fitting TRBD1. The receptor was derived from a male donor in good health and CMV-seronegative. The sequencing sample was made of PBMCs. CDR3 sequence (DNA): TGTGCCAGCAGCCCGATGGGACAGGGTAGCGGGACCCAGTACTTC. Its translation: CASSPMGQGSGTQYF.